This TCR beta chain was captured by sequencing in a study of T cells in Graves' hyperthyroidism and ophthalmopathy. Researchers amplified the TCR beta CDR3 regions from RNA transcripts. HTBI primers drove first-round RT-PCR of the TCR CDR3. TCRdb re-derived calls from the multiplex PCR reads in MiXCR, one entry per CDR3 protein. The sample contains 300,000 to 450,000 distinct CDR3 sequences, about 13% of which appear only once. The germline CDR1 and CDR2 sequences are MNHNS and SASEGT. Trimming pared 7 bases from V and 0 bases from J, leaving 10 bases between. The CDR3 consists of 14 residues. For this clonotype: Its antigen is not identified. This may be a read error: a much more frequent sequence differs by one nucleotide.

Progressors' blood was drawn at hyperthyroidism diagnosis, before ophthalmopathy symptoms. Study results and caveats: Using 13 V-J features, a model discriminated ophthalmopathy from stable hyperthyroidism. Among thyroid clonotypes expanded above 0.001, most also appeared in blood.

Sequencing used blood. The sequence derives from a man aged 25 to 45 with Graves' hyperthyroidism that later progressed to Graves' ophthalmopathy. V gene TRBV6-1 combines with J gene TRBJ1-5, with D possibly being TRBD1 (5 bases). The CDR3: CASTDRCSNQPQHF. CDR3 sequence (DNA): TGTGCCAGCACAGACAGATGTAGCAATCAGCCCCAGCATTTT.